Sequencing of this TCR beta chain was carried out in a study of early T cells in non-severe SARS-CoV-2 infection. Individual cDNA molecules each received unique molecular identifiers attached to them. TCRdb processed the 5' RACE reads anew with MiXCR; each CDR3 protein has one entry. The data hold around 53,000 distinct CDR3 sequences, with 10% to 15% observed a single time. On this clonotype itself: Its matching antigen is unknown.

Study conclusions and caveats: VDJdb matches were skewed toward anti-spike CD8 T cell responses.

The J segment lost 8 bases and the V segment lost 6 bases, leaving 10 bases of the junction unmatched. Germline V gene data show CDR1 as KGHSH and CDR2 as LQKENI. The CDR3 length is 14 residues. The chain joins TRBV18 to TRBJ1-3, with TRBD1 matching 7 bases. This material consisted of whole blood, taken at baseline. This clonotype was sampled from an adult who was a healthcare worker with PCR-confirmed SARS-CoV-2 infection or an uninfected control (not recorded which). CDR3 sequence: CASSPGTVLDTIYF. DNA of the CDR3: TGTGCCAGCTCCCCCGGGACAGTTTTGGACACCATATATTTT.